The sample holds one count of the clone carrying this T cell receptor beta chain. Here immunoSEQ multiplex PCR was the method, and the copy in TCRdb shows in-frame clones only, minus some. The data show 250,000 to 350,000 clones, around 90% seen once. This sample is part of a study of cytomegalovirus exposure and HLA in healthy donors. This CDR3 is 15 amino acids long. V was pared by 7 bases and J by 6 bases, with 10 bases of the junction left unmatched. CDR1 is LNHDA, CDR2 SQIVND, per germline (reference sequence). The sample comprised PBMCs. This sequence was found in a young man in good health and CMV-seronegative. V usage is TRBV19 and J usage is TRBJ1-5; 9 bases fit TRBD1. DNA of the CDR3: TGTGCCAGTACCCCGACAGGGGGAGTAGGTCAGCCCCAGCATTTT. Amino acid sequence: CASTPTGGVGQPQHF.